The clone carrying this T cell receptor beta chain has just one count. Its target is not known. This record belongs to a study of OX40 agonist ivuxolimab in advanced cancers. Across the study: Patients took ivuxolimab, an agonistic anti-OX40 (CD134) antibody.

Patients were excluded for autoimmune disease history or systemic immunosuppression. The repertoire was sequenced with immunoSEQ multiplex PCR; TCRdb's copy has only in-frame clones and lacks some. The table shows 85,000 to 90,000 clones, with 90% to 95% occurring only once. General study findings and limits: Doses of 0.1 to 3.0 mg/kg were accompanied by clonal expansion of CD4+ and CD8+ blood T cells by week 6. Averaging showed that CD8+ T cells had more expanded clones than CD4+ did.

This CDR3 comprises 14 residues. The V end lost 7 bases, the J end lost 2 bases, and 14 bases lay between the germline ends. The germline V gene encodes CDR1 MDHEN and CDR2 SYDVKM. The chain combines TRBV28 with TRBJ1-2; weak D call: TRBD1 (6 bases). This TCR came from an adult with an advanced solid tumor such as melanoma, head and neck, liver or kidney cancer. The sample was CD4+ or CD8+ T cells sorted from blood, taken in a trial of the OX40 agonist ivuxolimab. The CDR3 region has the DNA TGTGCCAGCACGAACCAGGGGCGGAACTATGGCTACACCTTC. Translated, it gives CASTNQGRNYGYTF.